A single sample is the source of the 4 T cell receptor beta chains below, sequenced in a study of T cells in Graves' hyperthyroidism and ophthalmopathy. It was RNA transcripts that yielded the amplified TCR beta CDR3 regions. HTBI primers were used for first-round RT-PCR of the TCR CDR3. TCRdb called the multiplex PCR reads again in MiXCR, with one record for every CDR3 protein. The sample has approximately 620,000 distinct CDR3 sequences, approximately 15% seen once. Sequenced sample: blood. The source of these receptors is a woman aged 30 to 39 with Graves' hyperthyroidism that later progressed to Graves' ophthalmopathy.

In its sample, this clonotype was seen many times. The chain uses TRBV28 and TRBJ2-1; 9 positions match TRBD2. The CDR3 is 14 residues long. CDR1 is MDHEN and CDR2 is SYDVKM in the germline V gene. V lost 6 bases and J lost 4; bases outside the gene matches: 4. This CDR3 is CASSLAGRYNEQFF. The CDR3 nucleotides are TGTGCCAGCAGCCTAGCGGGGCGTTACAATGAGCAGTTCTTC.

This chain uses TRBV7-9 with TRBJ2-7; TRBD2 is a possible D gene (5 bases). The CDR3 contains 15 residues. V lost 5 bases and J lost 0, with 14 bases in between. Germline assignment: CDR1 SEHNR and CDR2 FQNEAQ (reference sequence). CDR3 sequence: CASSLGLLDSYEQYF. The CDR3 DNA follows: TGTGCCAGCAGCCTAGGGCTACTAGACTCCTACGAGCAGTACTTC.

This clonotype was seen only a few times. CDR3 sequence: CASSRAGRSGNTIYF. As DNA, the CDR3 is TGTGCCAGCTCTAGGGCAGGAAGGTCTGGAAACACCATATATTTT. The genes are TRBV9 and TRBJ1-3, with unresolved D. Per germline, CDR1 SGDLS and CDR2 YYNGEE. V shed 7 bases and J shed 1 base, with 15 bases lying between them. The CDR3 covers 15 residues.

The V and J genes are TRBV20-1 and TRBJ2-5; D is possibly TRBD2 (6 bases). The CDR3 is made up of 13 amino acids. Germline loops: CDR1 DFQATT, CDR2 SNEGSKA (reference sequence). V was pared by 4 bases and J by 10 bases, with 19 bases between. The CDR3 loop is CSAISGVTYYQYF. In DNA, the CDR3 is TGCAGTGCTATCTCGGGGGTTACCTACTACCAGTACTTC.